The entry that follows covers one T cell receptor (beta chain) sequence. Germline CDR1 reads MNHEY; CDR2 reads SMNVEV (reference sequence). This CDR3 region has 13 residues. V dropped 4 bases and J dropped 5; count of bases not matched to a gene: 2. The data derive from a study of blood T cell repertoires in COVID-19. Whole-study context: Collection of acute and convalescent COVID-19 samples took place in the United States, Italy and Spain. The analysed material was cDNA or gDNA that came from T cells, B-cell-depleted T cells, or PBMCs.

Under the authors' procedure: Estimates of nucleated cell counts were drawn from the amplification of reference gene primers. Generated by immunoSEQ multiplex PCR, the TCRdb table keeps only in-frame clones and is missing some. The V and J calls and clone size are taken from that table; D and trimming were inferred from the DNA. The sample has under 95,000 clones; about 70% are singletons. V usage is TRBV27 and J usage is TRBJ2-1, with TRBD2 identical over 7 bases. This TCR was sampled from a man aged 50 or older with active or convalescent COVID-19. The sequenced material came from peripheral blood. For the CDR3, the DNA is TGTGCCAGCAGTTGGGGGGGGGACAATGAGCAGTTCTTC. Protein: CASSWGGDNEQFF.